These T cell receptor beta chains were read from a single sample in a study of PD-1 blockade in mismatch repair-deficient tumors. Sequencing used immunoSEQ multiplex PCR; TCRdb keeps in-frame clones, though not all of them. There are tens of thousands of clones in the sample; over 75% occur only once, and around 2.7% lies in the top ten. Sequences were derived from peripheral blood, sampled 12 weeks after starting pembrolizumab. Every receptor here comes from an adult with mismatch repair-deficient cancer. Each CDR3 is given with its conserved first and last residue. D genes are given only for firm matches. Rows give clone size only sometimes, using once, few, many, or a class for an expanded clone.

J gene: TRBJ1-1
D gene: TRBD1
V gene: TRBV4-2
clone size: .
CDR3 DNA: TGTGCCAGCAGCCAAGGGGCAGGGGGGGTCACTGAAGCTTTCTTT
CDR3 protein: CASSQGAGGVTEAFF

J gene: TRBJ2-1
D gene: .
V gene: TRBV19
clone size: once
CDR3 DNA: TGTGCCAGTAGTATAGGGACCCAAAATGAGCAGTTCTTC
CDR3 protein: CASSIGTQNEQFF

J gene: TRBJ2-5
D gene: .
V gene: TRBV7-7
clone size: .
CDR3 DNA: TGTGCCAGCAGTGATGACCAAGGGATCATCGTCGGCGAGACCCAGTACTTC
CDR3 protein: CASSDDQGIIVGETQYF

J gene: TRBJ1-1
D gene: .
V gene: TRBV7-3
clone size: few
CDR3 DNA: TGTGCCAGCAGCTTATCCGGCAGTAGAACTGAAGCTTTCTTT
CDR3 protein: CASSLSGSRTEAFF

J gene: TRBJ2-5
D gene: .
V gene: TRBV12-5
clone size: .
CDR3 DNA: TGTGCTAGTGGTTTGGTACAGGTGGGAAGGATGGAGACCCAGTACTTC
CDR3 protein: CASGLVQVGRMETQYF

J gene: TRBJ2-1
D gene: .
V gene: TRBV6-1
clone size: .
CDR3 DNA: TGTGCCAGCATCATAGCGTTAAGCTCCTACAATGAGCAGTTCTTC
CDR3 protein: CASIIALSSYNEQFF

J gene: TRBJ1-1
D gene: .
V gene: TRBV30
clone size: .
CDR3 DNA: TGTGCCTGGAGTTTACGGGTCGGGAACACTGAAGCTTTCTTT
CDR3 protein: CAWSLRVGNTEAFF

J gene: TRBJ1-1
D gene: .
V gene: TRBV5-1
clone size: .
CDR3 DNA: TGCGCCAGCAGCTTGTCGAACGCGGGAATGAACACTGAAGCTTTCTTT
CDR3 protein: CASSLSNAGMNTEAFF

J gene: TRBJ2-1
D gene: .
V gene: TRBV11-3
clone size: .
CDR3 DNA: TGTGCCAGCAGCTTACGCGGGTACAATGAGCAGTTCTTC
CDR3 protein: CASSLRGYNEQFF

J gene: TRBJ1-5
D gene: .
V gene: TRBV19
clone size: .
CDR3 DNA: TGTGCCAGTAGTTTAGTCGGGGGGGCAAGGAGCAATCAGCCCCAGCATTTT
CDR3 protein: CASSLVGGARSNQPQHF

J gene: TRBJ2-2
D gene: .
V gene: TRBV5-4
clone size: .
CDR3 DNA: TGTGCCAGCAGCTTGGACAGTAACACCGGGGAGCTGTTTTTT
CDR3 protein: CASSLDSNTGELFF

J gene: TRBJ2-2
D gene: .
V gene: TRBV7-9
clone size: .
CDR3 DNA: TGTGCCAGCAGCTTCACCGGGGAGCTGTTTTTT
CDR3 protein: CASSFTGELFF

J gene: TRBJ2-3
D gene: TRBD2
V gene: TRBV18
clone size: once
CDR3 DNA: TGTGCCAGCTCACGTAGACTAGCGGGAGGCCCAGATACGCAGTATTTT
CDR3 protein: CASSRRLAGGPDTQYF

J gene: TRBJ2-2
D gene: TRBD2
V gene: TRBV28
clone size: .
CDR3 DNA: TGTGCCAGTATACCCGGGGGGACGAACACCGGGGAGCTGTTTTTT
CDR3 protein: CASIPGGTNTGELFF

J gene: TRBJ2-7
D gene: .
V gene: TRBV5-4
clone size: .
CDR3 DNA: TGTGCCAGCAGCTTGACGGGGGCTATCAACGAGCAGTACTTC
CDR3 protein: CASSLTGAINEQYF

J gene: TRBJ2-7
D gene: TRBD2
V gene: TRBV9
clone size: .
CDR3 DNA: TGTGCCAGCAGCTCGGGACTAGCGGGAGGTCTTCCCTTCTTC
CDR3 protein: CASSSGLAGGLPFF

J gene: TRBJ1-1
D gene: .
V gene: TRBV11-2
clone size: .
CDR3 DNA: TGTGCCAGCAGCTTAGGCTACGGGGGCTTGAACACTGAAGCTTTCTTT
CDR3 protein: CASSLGYGGLNTEAFF

J gene: TRBJ2-3
D gene: .
V gene: TRBV13
clone size: once
CDR3 DNA: TGTGCCAGCAGCTTAGCGGGCAGGAGAACAGATACGCAGTATTTT
CDR3 protein: CASSLAGRRTDTQYF

J gene: TRBJ1-5
D gene: .
V gene: TRBV27
clone size: once
CDR3 DNA: TGTGCCAGCAGTTCCAAGGGGATAGGACAGTTTAGCAATCAGCCCCAGCATTTT
CDR3 protein: CASSSKGIGQFSNQPQHF

J gene: TRBJ2-3
D gene: .
V gene: TRBV7-9
clone size: .
CDR3 DNA: TGTGCCAGCAGCTTTCGGGGCCAGAACACAGATACGCAGTATTTT
CDR3 protein: CASSFRGQNTDTQYF

J gene: TRBJ2-1
D gene: TRBD1
V gene: TRBV5-1
clone size: .
CDR3 DNA: TGCGCCAGCAGCTTGGGGGGACAGGGGGCCCACAATGAGCAGTTCTTC
CDR3 protein: CASSLGGQGAHNEQFF

J gene: TRBJ1-2
D gene: .
V gene: TRBV5-1
clone size: .
CDR3 DNA: TGCGCCAGCAGCTTGGAGGGACTGCTCTATGGCTACACCTTC
CDR3 protein: CASSLEGLLYGYTF

J gene: TRBJ2-4
D gene: TRBD2
V gene: TRBV7-2
clone size: .
CDR3 DNA: TGTGCCAGCAGCTTGTCCGGGACTAGCGGGAGTGGCTCCAAAAACATTCAGTACTTC
CDR3 protein: CASSLSGTSGSGSKNIQYF

J gene: TRBJ1-1
D gene: .
V gene: TRBV30
clone size: .
CDR3 DNA: TGTGCCTGGGGACTGACGGGTGAAGCTTTCTTT
CDR3 protein: CAWGLTGEAFF

J gene: TRBJ2-1
D gene: TRBD1
V gene: TRBV9
clone size: .
CDR3 DNA: TGTGCCAGCAGCCCACGGGACAGATCAAACTCCTACAATGAGCAGTTCTTC
CDR3 protein: CASSPRDRSNSYNEQFF

J gene: TRBJ1-2
D gene: .
V gene: TRBV6-1
clone size: .
CDR3 DNA: TGTGCCAGCAGTGAAAGCCCCGTGGACTATGGCTACACCTTC
CDR3 protein: CASSESPVDYGYTF